The 12 T cell receptor beta chains presented below share a single source sample, sequenced in a study of Graves' ophthalmopathy and Graves' hyperthyroidism. Using RNA transcripts, the TCR beta CDR3 regions were amplified. RT-PCR was first run with HTBI primers, then multiplex PCR in a second round. MiXCR, applied by TCRdb to the multiplex PCR reads, yields one record per CDR3 protein. The table lists 200,000 to 300,000 distinct CDR3 sequences, around 42% of them singletons, with approximately 51% in the top ten. The sequencing sample was made of peripheral blood. All receptors come from an adult man with Graves' ophthalmopathy.

V is TRBV19 and J is TRBJ2-7, with no clear D. Trimming cost V 0 bases and J 1 base, with 10 bases left between them. CDR1 and CDR2 (germline): LNHDA, SQIVND (reference sequence). The length of the CDR3 is 15 residues. Here the CDR3 reads CASSIEADTSYEQYF. In DNA, the CDR3 is TGTGCCAGTAGTATAGAAGCCGATACTTCCTACGAGCAGTACTTC.

This clonotype has more than one count but fewer than ten. V and J are TRBV14 and TRBJ1-5; the D is unclear. The length of the CDR3 is 13 residues. The V end was cut by 2 bases, the J end by 4 bases, with 6 bases between. Germline CDR1 SGHDN, CDR2 FVKESK. CDR3: CASSQMENQPQHF. DNA of the CDR3: TGTGCCAGCAGCCAAATGGAAAATCAGCCCCAGCATTTT.

This clonotype was seen only a few times. The chain has TRBV12-3 or TRBV12-4 and TRBJ1-6; 11 nucleotides line up with TRBD1. CDR3 length: 17 residues. The ends lost 6 bases at V and 2 bases at J; junction bases unmatched: 6. The CDR3 is CASSPPGQGAYNSPLHF. The CDR3, as DNA: TGTGCCAGCAGCCCACCGGGACAGGGGGCCTATAATTCACCCCTCCACTTT.

V gene TRBV5-4 combines with J gene TRBJ2-7; 8 bases line up with TRBD1. V lost 3 bases, J lost 2 bases, and 10 bases stayed unmatched. Per the germline V gene, CDR1 is SGHNT and CDR2 is YYREEE (reference sequence). The CDR3 totals 16 residues. CDR3 nucleotides: TGTGCCAGCAGCTATGGGAGACAGGGGAACACCTACGAGCAGTACTTC. Amino acid sequence: CASSYGRQGNTYEQYF.

For this clonotype: A read error may explain this, as a much larger clone is one base away. The chain is built from TRBV7-2 and TRBJ2-2; 9 bases are shared with TRBD1. This CDR3 region has 16 residues. The germline CDR1 and CDR2 sequences are SGHTA and FQGNSA. CDR3 in amino acids: CASSSGTGKATGELSF. CDR3 sequence (DNA): TGTGCCAGCAGCTCCGGGACAGGGAAGGCTACCGGGGAGCTGTCTTTT.

This clonotype has more than one count but fewer than ten. J is TRBJ1-2 and V is TRBV28; maybe TRBD1 (6 bases). The length of the CDR3 is 13 residues. The germline gives CDR1 MDHEN, CDR2 SYDVKM. V lost 7 bases and J 3 bases, leaving 12 bases between the germline ends. CDR3 sequence: CASTSGADYGYTF. The CDR3 DNA reads TGTGCCAGCACCTCAGGGGCAGACTATGGCTACACCTTC.

Comments on this clonotype: The junction departs from the called germline gene at one end, perhaps through a read error. The rearrangement uses TRBV2 and TRBJ2-7; 10 bases line up with TRBD1. Judging by the DNA end, TRBJ2-1 fits better; the J call may be wrong. The CDR3 covers 13 residues. The V gene's germline CDR1 is SNHLY and CDR2 FYNNEI. In DNA form, the CDR3 reads TGTGCCAGCAGGGAAGGGACAGGGGATGAGCAGTTCTTC. This encodes CASREGTGDEQFF.

The rearrangement links TRBV30 to TRBJ1-6; 9 nucleotides match TRBD1. Germline V lookup: CDR1 GTSNPN, CDR2 SVGIG (reference sequence). Unmatched junction bases numbered 12, after V lost 6 bases and J lost 9 bases. The CDR3 has 15 amino acids. CDR3 region: CACTPPGQGRSPLHF. The DNA of the CDR3 is TGTGCCTGTACGCCTCCGGGACAGGGACGTTCACCCCTCCACTTT. Supplemented by reference TRBV30 and TRBJ1-6, the full variable domain reads SQTIHQWPATLVQPVGSPLSLECTVEGTSNPNLYWYRQAAGRGLQLLFYSVGIGQISSEVPQNLSASRPQDRQFILSSKKLLLSDSGFYLCACTPPGQGRSPLHFGNGTRLTVT.

Worth noting for this clonotype: The junction departs from germline at one end; a sequencing error may be responsible. The chain combines TRBV10-3 with TRBJ2-7, with 9 bases lining up with TRBD1. CDR1 is ENHRY and CDR2 is SYGVKD in the germline V gene. The CDR3 has 15 amino acids. CDR3 coding DNA: TGTGCCAGCAGTTACCCACACAGGGGGCTCTACGAGCAGTACTTC. This encodes CASSYPHRGLYEQYF.

This rearrangement joins TRBV10-3 to TRBJ1-5, with a weak D call TRBD1 (6 bases). The CDR3 is 14 residues long. Germline V lookup: CDR1 ENHRY, CDR2 SYGVKD. Trimming removed 6 bases at V and 5 bases at J, with 14 bases between. The CDR3 sequence is CAIRPQGRDQPQHF. As DNA, the CDR3 is TGTGCCATCAGGCCACAGGGTAGGGATCAGCCCCAGCATTTT.

This clonotype was recorded a few times. The chain couples TRBV7-8 to TRBJ2-2; possibly TRBD1 for D (6 bases). CDR3 length equals 16 residues. CDR1 SGHVS and CDR2 FQNEAQ come from the germline V gene. V dropped 1 base and J dropped 0 bases, with 9 bases sitting between them. This chain's CDR3 is CASSLGRTANTGELFF. The DNA of the CDR3 is TGTGCCAGCAGCTTAGGAAGGACAGCGAACACCGGGGAGCTGTTTTTT.

The count of this clonotype is one. This may come from a read error, since a much larger clone is one base off. The missing conserved phenylalanine or tryptophan at the end of this CDR3 makes a read error likely. CDR3 in amino acids: CASPTEGNYGYTL. The CDR3 coding sequence is TGTGCCAGCCCTACGGAGGGAAACTATGGCTACACCCTC. This sequence joins TRBV2 and TRBJ1-2; D remains ambiguous. The V and J ends lost 8 bases and 2 bases respectively, with 12 bases between them. CDR1 and CDR2 (germline): SNHLY, FYNNEI. The length of the CDR3 is 13 residues.